This T cell receptor beta chain came from a study of cytomegalovirus exposure and HLA in healthy donors. Study at large: The Caucasian-associated ancestry cluster held less than 85% of 300 to 500 genotyped donors.

J lost 2 bases, V lost 3 bases, and 2 bases had no gene match. Germline V gene sequence: CDR1 SGDLS, CDR2 YYNGEE. The length of the CDR3 is 14 residues. General observations from the study: Exclusion applied to some V segments, including TRBV6-2 and TRBV6-3, as they were indistinguishable. Most TCR sequences proved rare, with some public TCRs found in many donors. About 87% or about 30% of the time was how often most TCR beta V segments were productive, according to an earlier analysis.

With respect to this clone: Its antigen is not known.

The PCR made use of 60 Vbeta and 13 Jbeta primers. Data came from immunoSEQ multiplex PCR; TCRdb stores just in-frame clones and leaves some out. Of 200,000 to 250,000 clones listed, roughly 80% are singletons. The sequencing sample was made of PBMCs. The sequence was collected from a man over 45 in good health and CMV-seronegative. The chain uses TRBV9 and TRBJ2-7; 10 positions agree with TRBD1. The CDR3, as DNA: TGTGCCAGCAGCGGACAGGGGGCTACCTACGAGCAGTACTTC. It codes for CASSGQGATYEQYF.